The clone carrying this T cell receptor (beta chain) appeared a few times. With 4 bases removed from V and 2 bases from J, the gap between germline ends came to 18 bases. There are 17 residues in the CDR3. The data are from a study of blood T cells in healthy people across ages. Together with a sample-barcoded 5' primer, a J-beta primer mix was included in a second PCR lasting roughly 6 to 12 cycles. TCRdb used MiXCR to reprocess the 5' RACE reads, holding one entry per CDR3 protein. Altogether some 1,500,000 distinct CDR3 sequences are present, approximately 42% being singletons, with the ten largest covering more than 4%.

This TCR came from a woman aged 18 to 35 in good health. The chain combines TRBV12-3 or TRBV12-4 with TRBJ1-5; D possibly corresponds to TRBD1 (5 bases). What was sequenced was blood. CDR3 region: CASSSITAGRRNQPQHF. CDR3 DNA: TGTGCCAGCAGTTCAATTACAGCGGGACGACGCAATCAGCCCCAGCATTTT.